This section outlines one TCR beta chain sequence together with its context. The CDR3 extends over 14 amino acids. V lost 7 bases and J lost 0, with 9 bases in between. Looked up from germline, CDR1 is KGHDR and CDR2 is SFDVKD. This entry belongs to a study of blood T cell repertoires in COVID-19. Study context: Sample material is recorded as cDNA or gDNA derived from T cells, B-cell-depleted T cells, or PBMCs.

In Seattle, patients joined the study during active infection and were tracked longitudinally. Per the study methods: Amplifying reference gene primers gave estimates of nucleated cell counts. Here immunoSEQ multiplex PCR was the method, and the copy in TCRdb shows in-frame clones only, minus some. V and J calls and clone size follow that table, whereas D and trimming were derived from the DNA. The sample consists of roughly 260,000 clones, more than 85% of them appearing once. The V call is TRBV24-1, the J call TRBJ2-1; a possible D gene is TRBD1 (6 bases). The receptor comes from a person under 30 with COVID-19, enrolled during active disease. Sequences were obtained from peripheral blood. DNA of the CDR3: TGTGCCACCAGCAGGGGATCCTCCTACAATGAGCAGTTCTTC. This encodes CATSRGSSYNEQFF.